The clone carrying this T cell receptor (beta chain) was seen a handful of times. Its specificity is unknown. This sample stems from a study of cytotoxic CD8 clonotypes in ibrutinib-treated CLL. About the study: Partial responders about 25, complete 2; roughly 12 progressed and approximately 15 stayed in remission by median approximately 64 months. Response samples were obtained once patients had received a median about 11 months of treatment, range 6 to 36.

This CDR3 is 14 amino acids long. CDR1 is KGHSH, CDR2 LQKENI, per germline. The junction had 7 bases not matched to a gene; V was cut back by 6 bases and J by 6 bases. Sequencing was performed with immunoSEQ multiplex PCR; in TCRdb, only in-frame clones are kept and a portion is missing. The table includes approximately 350,000 clones, roughly 70% detected once. Overall study results and limits: Public clonotypes were seen rarely and were contracted or stable on treatment.

The chain has TRBV18 and TRBJ1-5, with 8 bases fitting TRBD1. The origin of this receptor is a human donor with chronic lymphocytic leukemia. The sample in question was PBMCs, obtained after 36 months of ibrutinib treatment. The CDR3 bases are TGTGCCAGCTCCTCTGGACAGGGACTTCAGCCCCAGCATTTT. It encodes CASSSGQGLQPQHF.